Presented here are 15 T cell receptor beta chains from one specimen sequenced in a study of blood T cell repertoires in COVID-19. The assay was immunoSEQ multiplex PCR, and TCRdb's table has in-frame clones only and misses some. The sample has about 160,000 clones; approximately 77% are singletons. Sample: PBMCs or T cells enriched from blood (not recorded which). These receptors originate from a man aged 55 to 70 who had recovered from COVID-19.

V and J are TRBV4-2 and TRBJ1-2; TRBD1 matches at 7 bases. The length of the CDR3 is 17 residues. Germline-derived CDR1 and CDR2 are LGHNA and YNFKEQ. The ends lost 2 bases at V and 1 base at J; junction bases unmatched: 10. The CDR3 region is CASSQISGTEINYGYTF. CDR3 DNA sequence: TGTGCCAGCAGCCAAATATCCGGGACAGAGATTAACTATGGCTACACCTTC.

The chain carries TRBV5-1 and TRBJ2-7, with 10 bases matching TRBD2. The trim removed 4 bases at V and 4 bases at J, leaving 8 bases unmatched. Germline-derived CDR1 and CDR2 are SGHRS and YFSETQ. The length of the CDR3 is 15 residues. This CDR3 is CASSPGLANVYEQYF. The DNA of the CDR3 is TGCGCCAGCAGCCCGGGACTAGCGAACGTATACGAGCAGTACTTC.

This clone occurred a few times. The chain combines TRBV28 with TRBJ1-2; 7 nucleotides line up with TRBD1. CDR1 and CDR2 (germline): MDHEN, SYDVKM. The CDR3 sequence is 15 residues long. The V gene end was trimmed by 6 bases and the J gene end by 0 bases; junction bases not matched to a gene: 7. The CDR3 DNA reads TGTGCCAGCAGGCCATCCGGGACAGCTAACTATGGCTACACCTTC. The encoded protein is CASRPSGTANYGYTF.

V is TRBV15 and J is TRBJ1-4; 7 positions match TRBD1. The germline gives CDR1 LNHNV, CDR2 YYDKDF (reference sequence). The V segment lost 1 base and the J segment 6 bases; nucleotides outside the gene matches: 11. This CDR3 region has 17 residues. In DNA form, the CDR3 reads TGTGCCACCAGCAGAGTGACAGGGAATAGGCCCCATGAAAAACTGTTTTTT. Translation gives CATSRVTGNRPHEKLFF.

The chain recombines TRBV6-5 with TRBJ2-2; 9 bases align to TRBD1. The CDR3 sequence is 15 residues long. Trimming took 6 bases from V and 0 from J; bases not matched to a gene: 2. Germline-derived CDR1 and CDR2 are MNHEY and SVGAGI. The CDR3: CASRRDRANTGELFF. The CDR3 coding sequence is TGTGCCAGCAGAAGGGACAGGGCGAACACCGGGGAGCTGTTTTTT.

The rearrangement links TRBV19 to TRBJ2-2; D is unclear. Germline assignment: CDR1 LNHDA and CDR2 SQIVND (reference sequence). The CDR3 length is 13 residues. Trimming shortened V by 10 bases and J by 6 bases, and 15 bases separated the two germline ends. The chain's CDR3 is CATRWSSAGELFF. The CDR3 DNA sequence: TGTGCCACCCGGTGGAGCTCTGCCGGGGAGCTGTTTTTT.

The rearrangement uses TRBV18 and TRBJ1-1; unclear D gene. V shed 5 bases and J shed 5 bases, with 12 bases lying between them. Germline assignment: CDR1 KGHSH and CDR2 LQKENI. CDR3 length: 13 amino acids. As DNA, the CDR3 is TGTGCCAGCTCATCCACTGGAGGGACTGAAGCTTTCTTT. The encoded protein is CASSSTGGTEAFF.

This chain uses TRBV5-4 with TRBJ2-2, with 7 bases fitting TRBD2. The J segment lost 1 base and the V segment lost 5 bases, leaving 5 bases of the junction unmatched. CDR1 is SGHNT and CDR2 is YYREEE in the germline V gene (reference sequence). The CDR3 has 15 amino acids. CDR3 coding DNA: TGTGCCAGCAGGTCCGGGGGGATGAACACCGGGGAGCTGTTTTTT. This gives the protein CASRSGGMNTGELFF. The full variable domain, with the rest looked up from reference TRBV5-4 and TRBJ2-2, is ETGVTQSPTHLIKTRGQQVTLRCSSQSGHNTVSWYQQALGQGPQFIFQYYREEENGRGNFPPRFSGLQFPNYSSELNVNALELDDSALYLCASRSGGMNTGELFFGEGSRLTVL.

V gene TRBV12-1 combines with J gene TRBJ2-6; TRBD2, the table's D call, lacks a check against the DNA. TRBV12-1 is reported as a pseudogene. The CDR3 totals 17 residues. CDR3 residues: CASSPLNGDSGANVLTF. CDR3 coding DNA: TGTGCCAGCAGCCCTCTAAACGGTGACTCTGGGGCCAACGTCCTGACTTTC.

The chain links TRBV6-1 to TRBJ2-1; 8 bases fit TRBD1. Germline values: CDR1 MNHNS, CDR2 SASEGT. The V and J ends lost 0 bases and 3 bases, in that order; junction bases with no gene match: 10. The CDR3 length is 18 residues. In DNA, the CDR3 is TGTGCCAGCAGTGAAGCGCCACCGGCAGGGGGCTACTACAATGAGCAGTTCTTC. Protein sequence: CASSEAPPAGGYYNEQFF.

The chain is built from TRBV18 and TRBJ1-6; 8 bases fit TRBD1. The germline V gene has CDR1 KGHSH and CDR2 LQKENI. Losses at the gene ends were 2 bases for V and 7 bases for J; bases not matched to a gene: 7. The CDR3 consists of 16 residues. CDR3 protein: CASSPSRQGNNSPLHF. CDR3 in DNA: TGTGCCAGCTCACCATCTCGACAGGGGAACAATTCACCCCTCCACTTT.

The rearrangement uses TRBV5-4 and TRBJ2-7; 10 nucleotides align to TRBD2. The V segment lost 4 bases and the J segment 3 bases; nucleotides outside the gene matches: 7. The germline V gene encodes CDR1 SGHNT and CDR2 YYREEE (reference sequence). This CDR3 is built from 15 residues. CDR3 region: CASSGWLAGVYEQYF. The CDR3 DNA is TGTGCCAGCAGCGGATGGCTAGCGGGGGTCTACGAGCAGTACTTC.

The chain is built from TRBV19 and TRBJ2-3, with 9 bases lining up with TRBD1. Per the germline V gene, CDR1 is LNHDA and CDR2 is SQIVND (reference sequence). After removal of 3 bases from V and 3 bases from J, the junction contained 7 bases not matched to a gene. This CDR3 has 16 amino acids. CDR3 coding DNA: TGTGCCAGTAGTATTAGTAGGGACAGGGATACAGATACGCAGTATTTT. This gives the protein CASSISRDRDTDTQYF.

The chain couples TRBV7-9 to TRBJ2-5; 10 bases are a match to TRBD2. The CDR3 is 18 amino acids. Per germline, CDR1 SEHNR and CDR2 FQNEAQ (reference sequence). Unmatched junction bases numbered 13, after V lost 5 bases and J lost 1 base. The CDR3 reads CASSPPPLRLAGQETQYF. In DNA form, the CDR3 reads TGTGCCAGCAGCCCTCCCCCACTCCGACTAGCGGGCCAAGAGACCCAGTACTTC.

This clone occurred once. The J gene is TRBJ2-4, the V gene TRBV7-2; tentatively, D is TRBD2 (5 bases). Trimming stripped 10 bases from V and 10 bases from J, with 20 bases between. The CDR3 covers 13 residues. From germline, CDR1 is SGHTA and CDR2 FQGNSA. CDR3 coding DNA: TGTGCCATCCTACCCGGGGAGCGAGGAATTCAGTACTTC. Translation: CAILPGERGIQYF.